This T cell receptor (beta chain) was observed in a study of early T cells in non-severe SARS-CoV-2 infection. TCRdb itself ran the 5' RACE reads through MiXCR, one entry per CDR3 protein. The data hold around 72,000 distinct CDR3 sequences, with over 9% observed a single time. The V gene end was trimmed by 6 bases and the J gene end by 1 base; junction bases not matched to a gene: 1. CDR1 SGHRS and CDR2 YFSETQ come from the germline V gene. The CDR3 contains 14 residues. Sequencing was performed on whole blood, taken at baseline. V and J are TRBV5-1 and TRBJ2-3; TRBD1 agrees at 11 bases. The receptor's source is an adult who was a healthcare worker with PCR-confirmed SARS-CoV-2 infection or an uninfected control (not recorded which). This CDR3 reads CASTDRGRTDTQYF. The CDR3 region has the DNA TGCGCCAGCACGGACAGGGGGCGCACAGATACGCAGTATTTT.